This T cell receptor (beta chain) was documented in a study of blood T cell repertoires in COVID-19. Looking at the study overall: Italy, Spain and the United States were the sources of the convalescent and acute COVID-19 samples. The analysed material was cDNA or gDNA that came from T cells, B-cell-depleted T cells, or PBMCs.

Trimming removed 7 bases at V and 0 bases at J, with 12 bases between. The CDR3 is 15 amino acids. Looked up from germline, CDR1 is LNHDA and CDR2 is SQIVND (reference sequence). Produced via immunoSEQ multiplex PCR; TCRdb's table is partial and in-frame only. The profile shows about 250,000 clones, 65% to 85% of them singletons. Sequencing was done on a sample of peripheral blood. The V gene is TRBV19, the J gene TRBJ1-4; TRBD1 is a possible D gene (6 bases). The TCR was taken from a man aged 35 to 55 with active or convalescent COVID-19. The CDR3 here is CASTDSAATNEKLFF. The CDR3, as DNA: TGTGCCAGTACGGACAGCGCCGCAACTAATGAAAAACTGTTTTTT.